This TCR beta chain was captured by sequencing in a study of blood T cells in healthy people across ages. This clonotype was detected only a few times. Its antigen is currently unknown. Findings and caveats of the study: There were more naive CD4+ cells and higher diversity in long-lived donors than in aged donors.

Next came a second PCR, run for about 6 to 12 cycles, which used a sample-barcoded 5' primer along with a J-beta primer mix. A tag from a template-switch adaptor with 12 random nucleotides marked each cDNA molecule. TCRdb analysed the 5' RACE reads with MiXCR anew, one entry per CDR3 protein. The sample carries about 580,000 distinct CDR3 sequences, roughly 43% recorded once. Isolated per sample were at least 6 million PBMCs. Each sample provided at least 6 micrograms of extracted total RNA. The sample taken for sequencing was blood. The TCR sequence derives from an older man in good health.

Here the CDR3 DNA reads TGCAGTGCTTGGGACTCGAGTACGCAGTATTTT. Translation: CSAWDSSTQYF. The gene calls are TRBV20-1 and TRBJ2-3; possible D gene TRBD2, 6 bases. V lost 5 bases and J 8 bases, leaving 11 bases between the germline ends. The CDR3 consists of 11 residues. CDR1 is DFQATT and CDR2 is SNEGSKA in the germline V gene (reference sequence).